This T cell receptor (beta chain) was found in a study of T cells after yellow fever vaccination. Many counts were recorded for this clonotype. Its antigen is not identified. TCR cDNA, made by 5'RACE template switching, carried an added universal primer site and UMIs. One entry per CDR3 protein results from TCRdb running MiXCR on the 5' RACE reads. This sample yields about 69,000 distinct CDR3 sequences, of which 4.5% to 7.5% are seen a single time; roughly 2.2% belongs to the top ten. Study observations and caveats: The presence of abundant clonotypes contaminating from the bulk population was possible in FACS-sorted repertoires. The CD4 compartment and the CD8 compartment contained a small share of clonotypes in common. The secondary response showed a weaker magnitude and a faster peak, day 5 versus 15.

Sequences were derived from CD4+ T cells sorted from PBMCs, sampled approximately 16 days after the first yellow fever vaccination. The source of this sequence is a young man who received the YFV17D yellow fever vaccine.

CDR3 in DNA: TGTGCCAGCAGCCAAGTGGTGCAGGAGACCCAGTACTTC. It codes for CASSQVVQETQYF. The chain uses TRBV4-2 and TRBJ2-5; D is undetermined. The germline V and J ends were trimmed by 1 base and 5 bases, with 8 bases remaining between them. There are 13 residues in the CDR3. Germline CDR1 LGHNA, CDR2 YNFKEQ.